Listed below are T cell receptor beta chains from one sample, sequenced in a study of T cell responses to AZD1222 COVID-19 vaccine. The data were produced by immunoSEQ multiplex PCR, yet TCRdb's version contains in-frame clones alone and is incomplete. The data hold 100,000 to 150,000 clones, with around 90% observed a single time. This material consisted of peripheral blood, taken on day 0 of AZD1222 vaccination. These receptors were collected from an adult in good health. The CDR3 runs from the conserved cysteine through the conserved F or W. Each record gives: J gene, D gene, V gene, clone size, CDR3 protein, CDR3 DNA. D genes are given only for firm matches. The size field is filled for only some rows; it gives once, few, many or a size class.

J: TRBJ2-1; D: TRBD1; V: TRBV28; size: .; CDR3: CASTKPAGTGGDEQFF; DNA: TGTGCCAGCACCAAACCCGCCGGGACAGGGGGCGATGAGCAGTTCTTC
J: TRBJ2-1; D: TRBD1; V: TRBV9; size: .; CDR3: CASSYEGQGGNEQFF; DNA: TGTGCCAGCAGCTACGAGGGACAGGGGGGCAATGAGCAGTTCTTC
J: TRBJ2-7; D: .; V: TRBV29-1; size: .; CDR3: CSVAGEGSSYEQYF; DNA: TGCAGCGTTGCGGGGGAAGGAAGCTCCTACGAGCAGTACTTC
J: TRBJ1-1; D: .; V: TRBV27; size: .; CDR3: CASRSSPGGHTEAFF; DNA: TGTGCCAGCAGATCGAGCCCCGGGGGGCACACTGAAGCTTTCTTT
J: TRBJ2-2; D: .; V: TRBV27; size: .; CDR3: CASSSRQTWAGELFF; DNA: TGTGCCAGCAGTTCCAGACAGACCTGGGCCGGGGAGCTGTTTTTT
J: TRBJ1-1; D: .; V: TRBV19; size: .; CDR3: CASSKDLRVNTEAFF; DNA: TGTGCCAGTAGCAAGGATTTGAGGGTGAACACTGAAGCTTTCTTT
J: TRBJ2-7; D: TRBD1; V: TRBV6-2/TRBV6-3; size: .; CDR3: CASSKPGQGSYEQYF; DNA: TGTGCCAGCAGTAAACCGGGACAGGGTTCTTACGAGCAGTACTTC
J: TRBJ2-1; D: .; V: TRBV7-9; size: few; CDR3: CASSTAWNEQFF; DNA: TGTGCCAGCAGCACCGCCTGGAATGAGCAGTTCTTC
J: TRBJ1-5; D: .; V: TRBV19; size: .; CDR3: CASSIPGTYQGPQHF; DNA: TGTGCCAGTAGTATCCCGGGGACCTACCAGGGGCCCCAGCATTTT
J: TRBJ1-5; D: .; V: TRBV19; size: .; CDR3: CASTPYSNQPQHF; DNA: TGTGCCAGTACTCCCTATAGCAATCAGCCCCAGCATTTT
J: TRBJ2-3; D: .; V: TRBV11-2; size: .; CDR3: CASSLEGSTDTQYF; DNA: TGTGCCAGCAGCTTAGAGGGGAGCACAGATACGCAGTATTTT
J: TRBJ1-1; D: .; V: TRBV12-3/TRBV12-4; size: once; CDR3: CASKTAGTEAFF; DNA: TGTGCCAGCAAGACAGCGGGCACTGAAGCTTTCTTT
J: TRBJ2-6; D: .; V: TRBV7-2; size: .; CDR3: CASSFPGHRIWTF; DNA: TGTGCCAGCAGCTTCCCGGGACATCGAATTTGGACTTTC
J: TRBJ2-7; D: .; V: TRBV27; size: .; CDR3: CASSRGGGMYEQYF; DNA: TGTGCCAGCAGTCGTGGGGGAGGAATGTACGAGCAGTACTTC
J: TRBJ2-4; D: .; V: TRBV3-1/TRBV3-2; size: .; CDR3: CASSRVGQSIAKNIQYF; DNA: TGTGCCAGCAGCCGAGTAGGGCAGTCGATAGCCAAAAACATTCAGTACTTC
J: TRBJ2-5; D: .; V: TRBV9; size: once; CDR3: CASSDQGTPTQETQYF; DNA: TGTGCCAGCAGCGATCAGGGTACCCCCACCCAAGAGACCCAGTACTTC
J: TRBJ2-5; D: .; V: TRBV14; size: .; CDR3: CASSQIRGQETQYF; DNA: TGTGCCAGCAGCCAAATACGGGGACAAGAGACCCAGTACTTC
J: TRBJ1-6; D: .; V: TRBV2; size: .; CDR3: CASSVRVSSYNSPLHF; DNA: TGTGCCAGCAGTGTGCGGGTGAGCTCCTATAATTCACCCCTCCACTTT
J: TRBJ1-3; D: .; V: TRBV5-6; size: .; CDR3: CASSLGLTGNTIYF; DNA: TGTGCCAGCAGCTTAGGTCTAACTGGAAACACCATATATTTT
J: TRBJ2-7; D: TRBD2; V: TRBV6-4; size: .; CDR3: CASSDSILTSGGTYEQYF; DNA: TGTGCCAGCAGTGACTCCATTTTGACTAGCGGGGGAACCTACGAGCAGTACTTC
J: TRBJ1-1; D: .; V: TRBV30; size: .; CDR3: CAWGPGLENTEAFF; DNA: TGTGCCTGGGGACCGGGACTAGAGAACACTGAAGCTTTCTTT
J: TRBJ1-2; D: TRBD1; V: TRBV6-5; size: .; CDR3: CASSKQGGRGYTF; DNA: TGTGCCAGCAGTAAACAGGGGGGCAGGGGCTACACCTTC
J: TRBJ1-6; D: .; V: TRBV7-6; size: .; CDR3: CASSLARQGSSYNSPLHF; DNA: TGTGCCAGCAGCTTAGCGCGTCAGGGAAGCTCCTATAATTCACCCCTCCACTTT